The clone carrying this TCR beta chain was seen at least ten times. What it binds is not known. Synthesis of cDNA was carried out by template-switch 5'RACE. The reaction used 10-nucleotide random UMIs. TCRdb fed the 5' RACE reads into MiXCR, producing one record per CDR3 protein. The sample carries around 46,000 distinct CDR3 sequences, roughly 4.1% recorded once. This specimen belongs to a study of neurological immune-mediated disorders. Study outcomes and limitations: There were no CDR3 amino acid sequences shared by expanded clones across subjects, a result suggesting private repertoires in all groups. HTLV-1-associated myelopathy had the most TCR clonal expansion, whereas multiple sclerosis had the least (lower than in healthy controls).

The CDR3 spans 15 residues. The V gene lost 2 bases and the J gene lost 1 base, with 11 bases spanning the gap. Germline lookup yields CDR1 SEHNR and CDR2 FQNEAQ (reference sequence). V and J are TRBV7-9 and TRBJ2-5; D remains unclear. The sequenced sample consisted of PBMCs. The sequence was obtained from a woman aged 55-70 years with multiple sclerosis. DNA for the CDR3: TGTGCCAGCAGCTTATTCCGTCCCGCCCAAGAGACCCAGTACTTC. The encoded protein is CASSLFRPAQETQYF. Full variable domain (outside the CDR3, taken from reference TRBV7-9 and TRBJ2-5): DTGVSQNPRHKITKRGQNVTFRCDPISEHNRLYWYRQTLGQGPEFLTYFQNEAQLEKSRLLSDRFSAERPKGSFSTLEIQRTEQGDSAMYLCASSLFRPAQETQYFGPGTRLLVL.